These 30 T cell receptor beta chains originate from one sample sequenced in a study of regulatory T cells in long-lasting Graves disease (dated by TCRdb to 2020 to 2022). This sample's time point label indicates: newly diagnosed GD, antithyroid drugs for less than 3 months. For both TCR sequencing and RNA sequencing, RNA was extracted from PBMCs in TRIzol. Receptor libraries were prepared by multiplex PCR. TCRdb shows the sequencer as Illumina HiSeq 4000. CDR3 regions were amplified by Arm-PCR with iRepertoire HTBI primers to construct TCR beta libraries. TCRdb reran the public reads through fastp at Q25 and MiXCR, keeping productive beta chains. CDR3 protein sequences are deduplicated, and each keeps its most common genes and DNA. The sample contains about 400,000 distinct CDR3 sequences, about 16% of them found a single time. Of the sample, 22% is held by the ten largest clones. Specimen: peripheral blood mononuclear cells (PBMCs), collected at new diagnosis, from a patient treated with antithyroid drugs. The source is a female donor with Graves disease.

This clonotype came up many times. This chain joins TRBV18 and TRBJ1-2; D gene unclear. Germline V gene data show CDR1 as KGHSH and CDR2 as LQKENI. V was shortened by 2 bases and J by 6 bases, with 7 bases between the two germline ends. The CDR3 extends over 12 amino acids. CDR3 amino acids: CASSPGEDGYTF. The CDR3 bases are TGTGCCAGCTCACCAGGGGAGGATGGCTACACCTTC.

This clonotype was counted only a few times. The chain has TRBV7-2 and TRBJ2-2; the D is unclear. Trimming removed 1 base at V and 4 bases at J, with 10 bases between. The CDR3 spans 15 residues. Germline V gene data show CDR1 as SGHTA and CDR2 as FQGNSA. The CDR3 coding sequence is TGTGCCAGCAGCTTAGGGCCGGTGCCCACCGGGGAGCTGTTTTTT. Residues: CASSLGPVPTGELFF.

This clonotype was recorded at least ten times. The chain recombines TRBV27 with TRBJ1-2; 9 bases line up with TRBD1. Per the germline V gene, CDR1 is MNHEY and CDR2 is SMNVEV (reference sequence). The CDR3 is 19 amino acids. Trimming took 1 base from V and 7 from J; bases not matched to a gene: 19. The CDR3 DNA sequence: TGTGCCAGCAGTTTATACGGCCGTCAATTTTTTACAGGGGGCGGTGGCTACACCTTC. Its protein product is CASSLYGRQFFTGGGGYTF.

The chain has TRBV4-3 and TRBJ1-1, with D tentatively TRBD1 (6 bases). Trimming left V 3 bases short and J 6 bases short, with 14 bases between. CDR3 length: 14 amino acids. Germline CDR1 reads LGHNA; CDR2 reads YSLEER. The CDR3 DNA reads as TGCGCCAGCAGCCATGTCAGAGGACAGTCTGAAGCTTTCTTT. Translation gives CASSHVRGQSEAFF.

There are many counts of this clonotype. The V call is TRBV5-5, the J call TRBJ1-1; no firm D call. This CDR3 is built from 13 residues. Germline CDR1 is SGHKS and CDR2 is YYEKEE (reference sequence). The V gene lost 0 bases and the J gene lost 0 bases, with 3 bases spanning the gap. The CDR3 DNA follows: TGTGCCAGCAGCTTGGCCGTGAACACTGAAGCTTTCTTT. Translating gives CASSLAVNTEAFF.

This clonotype was counted at least ten times. V usage is TRBV6-2 or TRBV6-3 and J usage is TRBJ2-1, with TRBD1 identical over 8 bases. The CDR3 covers 14 residues. Trimming at V came to 7 bases and at J to 3 bases, leaving 5 bases not matched to a gene. Germline-derived CDR1 and CDR2 are MNHEY and SVGEGT. CDR3 in amino acids: CASNPDRGYNEQFF. Here the CDR3 DNA reads TGTGCCAGCAACCCCGACAGGGGCTACAATGAGCAGTTCTTC.

The table lists this clonotype with many counts. The chain links TRBV6-1 to TRBJ2-1; 14 bases match TRBD2. Germline trimming cut 10 bases from V and 5 bases from J; bases unmatched to any gene: 4. Germline V CDR1 and CDR2: MNHNS, SASEGT. The CDR3 runs to 14 residues. The CDR3 DNA reads as TGTGCCATCAAGACTAGCGGGGGGGACAATGAGCAGTTCTTC. This sequence encodes CAIKTSGGDNEQFF.

CDR3 in amino acids: CAGSGILYEQYF. The CDR3, as DNA: TGTGCCGGAAGCGGGATCCTCTACGAGCAGTACTTC. The chain links TRBV30 to TRBJ2-7, with 7 bases fitting TRBD2. With V trimmed by 8 bases and J by 3 bases, 7 bases remained unmatched. The germline CDR1 and CDR2 sequences are GTSNPN and SVGIG (reference sequence). The CDR3 is made up of 12 amino acids.

This clonotype was picked up a small number of times. V usage is TRBV6-2 or TRBV6-3 and J usage is TRBJ2-2; the D gene is possibly TRBD1 (6 bases). The germline V gene has CDR1 MNHEY and CDR2 SVGEGT. V was pared by 5 bases and J by 5 bases, with 15 bases between. This CDR3 is 15 amino acids long. The DNA of the CDR3 is TGTGCCAGCAGTGTTCTGGGGGCGGGTACCGGGGAGCTGTTTTTT. Translated: CASSVLGAGTGELFF.

This clonotype has a count of ten or more. The V gene is TRBV27, the J gene TRBJ2-5, with D hard to call. The length of the CDR3 is 11 residues. Germline CDR1 and CDR2: MNHEY and SMNVEV (reference sequence). V lost 8 bases to trimming and J lost 5 bases, with 9 bases between them. The CDR3 protein is CASGPVETQYF. Written as DNA, the CDR3 is TGTGCCAGCGGGCCGGTTGAGACCCAGTACTTC.

This clonotype was detected ten times or more. The chain couples TRBV7-3 to TRBJ2-1; the match to TRBD2 covers 7 bases. V shed 6 bases, J shed 5 bases, and the junction held 10 bases outside the gene matches. Germline CDR1 and CDR2: SGHTA and FQGTGA. The CDR3 covers 15 residues. This CDR3 is CASSQSSGSNNEQFF. The CDR3 coding sequence is TGTGCCAGCAGTCAATCTAGCGGTTCCAACAATGAGCAGTTCTTC.

CDR3 residues: CASSLFRLAGVGYNEQFF. The CDR3 bases are TGTGCCAGCAGTTTATTTCGACTAGCGGGAGTTGGGTACAATGAGCAGTTCTTC. The chain uses TRBV12-3 or TRBV12-4 and TRBJ2-1, with 12 bases matching TRBD2. The CDR3 contains 18 residues. Trimming at V came to 2 bases and at J to 4 bases, leaving 9 bases not matched to a gene.

The gene calls are TRBV28 and TRBJ2-1; TRBD1 matches at 7 bases. This CDR3 has 17 amino acids. Germline V lookup: CDR1 MDHEN, CDR2 SYDVKM. Germline trimming cut 0 bases from V and 0 bases from J; bases unmatched to any gene: 5. Here the CDR3 reads CASSLWGQLSSYNEQFF. DNA of the CDR3: TGTGCCAGCAGTTTATGGGGACAGCTTAGCTCCTACAATGAGCAGTTCTTC.

In its sample, this clonotype was seen many times. This chain connects TRBV3-1 to TRBJ2-1, with no clear D. Germline V gene sequence: CDR1 LGHDT, CDR2 YNNKEL (reference sequence). The CDR3 contains 15 residues. Trimming pared 0 bases from V and 0 bases from J, leaving 6 bases between. CDR3 protein: CASSQDLISYNEQFF. The CDR3 nucleotides are TGTGCCAGCAGCCAAGACCTTATCTCCTACAATGAGCAGTTCTTC.

There are a few counts of this clonotype. V usage is TRBV6-2 or TRBV6-3 and J usage is TRBJ2-2; TRBD2 matches at 8 bases. This CDR3 is built from 19 residues. The V and J ends lost 6 bases and 2 bases, in that order; junction bases with no gene match: 17. Germline V gene sequence: CDR1 MNHEY, CDR2 SVGEGT. CDR3 loop: CASRIRGGTRNTNTGELFF. In DNA, the CDR3 is TGTGCCAGCAGAATCCGGGGGGGAACTCGTAATACTAACACCGGGGAGCTGTTTTTT.

This clonotype was recorded at least ten times. The chain has TRBV25-1 and TRBJ2-1; TRBD2 aligns across 8 bases. Germline V gene sequence: CDR1 MGHDK, CDR2 SYGVNS. CDR3 length equals 16 residues. Unmatched junction bases numbered 7, after V lost 6 bases and J lost 0 bases. The CDR3 bases are TGTGCCAGCAGCCCAACTAGCGGACCCTCCTACAATGAGCAGTTCTTC. Protein sequence: CASSPTSGPSYNEQFF.

For this clonotype: A read error likely explains this, since a far larger clone differs by one base. This chain uses TRBV7-3 with TRBJ1-3; no clear D gene. Germline V gene data show CDR1 as SGHTA and CDR2 as FQGTGA. This CDR3 has 16 amino acids. The CDR3 region has the DNA TGTGCCAGCAGCCCCCGCGTCAGCATCTCTGGAAACACCATGTATTTT. Protein: CASSPRVSISGNTMYF.

In its sample, this clonotype was seen many times. This chain connects TRBV5-6 to TRBJ1-5; D may be TRBD1 (5 bases). Germline V gives CDR1 SGHDT, CDR2 YYEEEE. The CDR3 contains 13 residues. The ends were cut back, 0 bases at V and 8 bases at J, with 9 bases in the middle. The CDR3 region has the DNA TGTGCCAGCAGCTTGGCCTCGGGGGAGCCCCAGCATTTT. This encodes CASSLASGEPQHF.

This clonotype came up many times. This chain links TRBV7-9 with TRBJ2-4; 7 bases agree with TRBD2. V lost 5 bases and J lost 4; bases outside the gene matches: 5. Germline assignment: CDR1 SEHNR and CDR2 FQNEAQ (reference sequence). This CDR3 comprises 14 residues. The CDR3 DNA reads as TGTGCCAGCAGCAACCGGGGGGAGAAAAACATTCAGTACTTC. Translation: CASSNRGEKNIQYF.

On this clonotype itself: A much larger clone differs by one base, so this may be a read error. The gene calls are TRBV12-5 and TRBJ1-1, with TRBD1 matching over 7 bases. Germline loops: CDR1 LGHNT, CDR2 FRNRAP. The CDR3 spans 14 residues. The DNA of the CDR3 is TGTGCTAGTGGTTTGGAGCTCAGGGGGACTGAAGCTCTCTTT. It yields the protein CASGLELRGTEALF.

The chain employs TRBV2 and TRBJ1-1; no clear D. Germline V lookup: CDR1 SNHLY, CDR2 FYNNEI. Trimming removed 2 bases from V and 9 bases from J, with 16 bases in between. The CDR3 is 14 residues long. CDR3 sequence (DNA): TGTGCCAGCAGTGAAAGTAGGACGGGAGAGAAAGCTTTCTTT. This gives the protein CASSESRTGEKAFF.

A few counts support this clonotype. The chain is built from TRBV9 and TRBJ1-5; D may be TRBD1 (6 bases). The CDR3 is made up of 16 amino acids. In germline, CDR1 is SGDLS, CDR2 YYNGEE. V gave up 0 bases and J gave up 0 bases, with 10 bases separating them. The CDR3 here is CASSVGTDDSNQPQHF. In nucleotides, the CDR3 is TGTGCCAGCAGCGTAGGGACAGACGATAGCAATCAGCCCCAGCATTTT.

At least ten counts were recorded for this clonotype. The genes are TRBV7-2 and TRBJ2-3; a possible D gene is TRBD1 (5 bases). The CDR3 runs 15 residues. Trimming left V 3 bases short and J 3 bases short, with 13 bases between. Germline V lookup: CDR1 SGHTA, CDR2 FQGNSA. CDR3 in amino acids: CASSLGGHETDTQYF. In DNA, the CDR3 is TGTGCCAGCAGCTTGGGTGGACATGAAACAGATACGCAGTATTTT.

The chain uses TRBV18 and TRBJ1-5; 9 bases map to TRBD1. The length of the CDR3 is 16 residues. Losses at the gene ends were 3 bases for V and 7 bases for J; bases not matched to a gene: 10. The germline V gene has CDR1 KGHSH and CDR2 LQKENI. The CDR3 here is CASSPTETGGEQPQHF. Written as DNA, the CDR3 is TGTGCCAGCTCACCGACCGAGACAGGGGGTGAACAGCCCCAGCATTTT.

In its sample, this clonotype was seen many times. The rearrangement joins TRBV12-3 or TRBV12-4 to TRBJ2-1, with TRBD2 matching 12 bases. The CDR3 is 18 residues long. V lost 0 bases and J lost 0; bases outside the gene matches: 3. CDR3 residues: CASSLALTSGSSYNEQFF. CDR3 nucleotide sequence: TGTGCCAGCAGTTTAGCGCTGACTAGCGGGAGCTCCTACAATGAGCAGTTCTTC.

This clonotype was seen more than once but under ten times. The CDR3 sequence is CASSVSGTHSYEQYF. DNA for the CDR3: TGTGCCAGCAGCGTATCCGGGACTCATTCCTACGAGCAGTACTTC. The chain combines TRBV9 with TRBJ2-7, with a possible D match to TRBD2 (6 bases). Germline V gene lookup returns CDR1 SGDLS and CDR2 YYNGEE. V shed 1 base and J shed 1 base, with 12 bases lying between them. The CDR3 runs 15 residues.

Many counts were recorded for this clonotype. Its ends do not fully match the called genes, so a read error is possible. The chain has TRBV6-2 or TRBV6-3 and TRBJ1-5; possible D gene TRBD1, 6 bases. This CDR3 comprises 14 residues. CDR1 and CDR2 from the germline V gene are MNHEY and SVGEGT. For the CDR3, the DNA is TGTGCCAGCAATTACCAGGGGAAGGGTCAGCCCCAGCATTTT. Translating gives CASNYQGKGQPQHF.

The table lists this clonotype with many counts. The rearrangement links TRBV12-3 or TRBV12-4 to TRBJ1-1; D unclear. The CDR3 length is 13 residues. Deletions cut 1 base from V and 6 bases from J, with 9 bases between. CDR3 protein: CASSLGGNAEAFF. The DNA of the CDR3 is TGTGCCAGCAGTTTAGGGGGAAATGCTGAAGCTTTCTTT.

This chain connects TRBV11-2 to TRBJ2-2, with TRBD2 as a possible D gene (7 bases). V gave up 5 bases and J gave up 2 bases, with 15 bases separating them. Germline CDR1 reads SGHAT; CDR2 reads FQNNGV. The CDR3 totals 16 residues. The CDR3 loop is CASSPAGAANTGELFF. CDR3 DNA: TGTGCCAGCAGCCCCGCGGGGGCAGCTAACACCGGGGAGCTGTTTTTT.

This clonotype was recorded at least ten times. This chain joins TRBV12-3 or TRBV12-4 and TRBJ2-7, with D unresolved. The CDR3 extends over 12 amino acids. Between the trimmed V and J ends, which lost 6 bases and 9 bases, there was a span of 15 bases. CDR3 residues: CASSPQSFVQYF. In DNA, the CDR3 is TGTGCCAGCAGCCCCCAAAGTTTTGTGCAGTACTTC.